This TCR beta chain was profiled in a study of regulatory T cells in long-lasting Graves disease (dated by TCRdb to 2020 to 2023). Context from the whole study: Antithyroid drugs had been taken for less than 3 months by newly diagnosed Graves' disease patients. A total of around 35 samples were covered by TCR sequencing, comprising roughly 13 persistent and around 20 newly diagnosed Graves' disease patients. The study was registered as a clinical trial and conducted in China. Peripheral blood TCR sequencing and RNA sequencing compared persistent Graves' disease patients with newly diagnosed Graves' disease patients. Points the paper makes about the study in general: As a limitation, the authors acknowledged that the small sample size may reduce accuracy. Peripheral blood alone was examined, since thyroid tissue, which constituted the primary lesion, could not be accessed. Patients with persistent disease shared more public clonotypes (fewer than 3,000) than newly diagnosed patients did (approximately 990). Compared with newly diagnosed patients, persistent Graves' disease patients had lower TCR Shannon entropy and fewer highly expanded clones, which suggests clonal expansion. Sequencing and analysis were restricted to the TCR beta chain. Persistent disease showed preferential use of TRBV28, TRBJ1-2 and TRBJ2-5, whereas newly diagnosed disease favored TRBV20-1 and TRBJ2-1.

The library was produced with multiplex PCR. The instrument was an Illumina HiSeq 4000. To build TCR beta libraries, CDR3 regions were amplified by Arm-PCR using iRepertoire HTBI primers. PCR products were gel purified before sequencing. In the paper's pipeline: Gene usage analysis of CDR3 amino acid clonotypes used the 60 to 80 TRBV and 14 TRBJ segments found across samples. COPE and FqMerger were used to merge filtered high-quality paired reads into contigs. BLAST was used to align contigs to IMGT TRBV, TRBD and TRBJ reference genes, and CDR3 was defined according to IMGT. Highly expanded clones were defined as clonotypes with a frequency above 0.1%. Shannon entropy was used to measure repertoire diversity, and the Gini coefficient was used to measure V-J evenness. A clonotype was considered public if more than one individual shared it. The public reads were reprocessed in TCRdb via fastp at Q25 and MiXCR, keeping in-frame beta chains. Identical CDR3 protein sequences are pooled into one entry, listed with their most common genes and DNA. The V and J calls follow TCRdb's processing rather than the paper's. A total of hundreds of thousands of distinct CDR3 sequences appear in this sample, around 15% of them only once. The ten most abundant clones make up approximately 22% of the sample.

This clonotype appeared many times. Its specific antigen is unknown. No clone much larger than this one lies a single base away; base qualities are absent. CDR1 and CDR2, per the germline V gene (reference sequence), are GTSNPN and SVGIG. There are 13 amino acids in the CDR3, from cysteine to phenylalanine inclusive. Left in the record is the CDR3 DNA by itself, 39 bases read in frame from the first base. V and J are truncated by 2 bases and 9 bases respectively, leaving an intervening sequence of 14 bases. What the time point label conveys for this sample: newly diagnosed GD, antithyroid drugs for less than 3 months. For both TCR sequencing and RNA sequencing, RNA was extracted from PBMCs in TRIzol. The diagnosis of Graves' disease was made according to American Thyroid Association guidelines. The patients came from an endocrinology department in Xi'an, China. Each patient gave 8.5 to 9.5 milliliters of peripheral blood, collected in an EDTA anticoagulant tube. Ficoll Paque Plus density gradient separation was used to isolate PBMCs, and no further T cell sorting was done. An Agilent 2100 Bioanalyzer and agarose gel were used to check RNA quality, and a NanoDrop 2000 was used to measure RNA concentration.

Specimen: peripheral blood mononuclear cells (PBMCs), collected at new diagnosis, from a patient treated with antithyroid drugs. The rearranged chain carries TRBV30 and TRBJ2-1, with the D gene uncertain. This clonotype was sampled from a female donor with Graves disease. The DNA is TGTGCCTGGAGTCCCCCGTATATGGGTGAGCAGTTCTTC. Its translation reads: CAWSPPYMGEQFF.